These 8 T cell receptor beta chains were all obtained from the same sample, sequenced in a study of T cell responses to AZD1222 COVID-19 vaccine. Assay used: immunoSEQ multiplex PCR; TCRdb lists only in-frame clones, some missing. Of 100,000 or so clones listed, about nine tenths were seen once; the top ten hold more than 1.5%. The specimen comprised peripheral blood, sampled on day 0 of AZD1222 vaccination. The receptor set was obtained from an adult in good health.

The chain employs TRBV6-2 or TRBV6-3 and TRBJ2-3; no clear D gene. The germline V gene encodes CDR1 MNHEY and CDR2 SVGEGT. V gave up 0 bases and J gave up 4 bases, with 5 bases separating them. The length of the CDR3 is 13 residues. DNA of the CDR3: TGTGCCAGCAGTTACTCGGACGCAGATACGCAGTATTTT. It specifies CASSYSDADTQYF.

CDR3 nucleotide sequence: TGTGCCAGCAGCACCAGGACAGAGACCGGCACTGAAGCTTTCTTT. Protein sequence: CASSTRTETGTEAFF. The chain recombines TRBV9 with TRBJ1-1; maybe TRBD1 (6 bases). This CDR3 contains 15 residues. The V end lost 4 bases, the J end lost 4 bases, and 17 bases lay between the germline ends. Germline CDR1 reads SGDLS; CDR2 reads YYNGEE.

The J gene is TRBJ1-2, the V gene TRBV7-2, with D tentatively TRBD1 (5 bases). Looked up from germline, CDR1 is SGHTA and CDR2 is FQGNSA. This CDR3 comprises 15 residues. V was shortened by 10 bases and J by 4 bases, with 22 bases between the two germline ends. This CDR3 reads CAILTWRGRGYGYTF. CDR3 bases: TGTGCCATCTTGACCTGGCGGGGGAGGGGCTATGGCTACACCTTC.

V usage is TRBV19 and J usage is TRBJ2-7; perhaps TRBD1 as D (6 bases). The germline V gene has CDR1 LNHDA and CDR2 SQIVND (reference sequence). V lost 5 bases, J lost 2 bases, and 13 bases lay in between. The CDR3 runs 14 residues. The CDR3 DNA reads TGTGCCAGTAGTGCCAACAGGGAAACCTACGAGCAGTACTTC. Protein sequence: CASSANRETYEQYF.

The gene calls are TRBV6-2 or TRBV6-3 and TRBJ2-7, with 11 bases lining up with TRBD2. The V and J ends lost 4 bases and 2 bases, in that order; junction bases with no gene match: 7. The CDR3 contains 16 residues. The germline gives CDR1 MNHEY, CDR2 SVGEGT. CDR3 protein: CASSSPHSGRAYEQYF. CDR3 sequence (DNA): TGTGCCAGCAGTTCCCCTCATAGCGGGAGGGCCTACGAGCAGTACTTC.

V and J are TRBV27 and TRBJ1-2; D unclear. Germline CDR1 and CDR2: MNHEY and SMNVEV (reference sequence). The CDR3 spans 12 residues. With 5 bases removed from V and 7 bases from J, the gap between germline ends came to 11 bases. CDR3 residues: CASSPQYGGYTF. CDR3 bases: TGTGCCAGCAGTCCGCAATACGGTGGCTACACCTTC.

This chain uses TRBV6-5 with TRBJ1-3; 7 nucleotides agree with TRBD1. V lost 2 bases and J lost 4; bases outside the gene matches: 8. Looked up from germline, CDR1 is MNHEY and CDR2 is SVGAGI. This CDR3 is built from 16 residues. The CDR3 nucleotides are TGTGCCAGCAGTTACACTAGACAGGGCGGGGGAAACACCATATATTTT. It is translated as CASSYTRQGGGNTIYF.

The CDR3 here is CAWSVRFGYEQYF. In nucleotides, the CDR3 is TGTGCCTGGAGTGTACGTTTTGGCTACGAGCAGTACTTC. The chain recombines TRBV30 with TRBJ2-7; D is uncertain. Per the germline V gene, CDR1 is GTSNPN and CDR2 is SVGIG (reference sequence). V lost 0 bases and J lost 3, with 9 bases in between. The CDR3 consists of 13 residues. Complete variable domain (other parts from reference TRBV30 and TRBJ2-7): SQTIHQWPATLVQPVGSPLSLECTVEGTSNPNLYWYRQAAGRGLQLLFYSVGIGQISSEVPQNLSASRPQDRQFILSSKKLLLSDSGFYLCAWSVRFGYEQYFGPGTRLTVT.